This TCR beta chain was observed in a study of blood T cell repertoires in COVID-19. Turning to the study itself: Acute-phase and convalescent COVID-19 samples originated in the United States, Italy and Spain.

The CDR3 is 13 amino acids. CDR1 and CDR2 (germline): MNHEY, SMNVEV (reference sequence). The V end lost 6 bases, the J end lost 8 bases, and 16 bases lay between the germline ends. How the authors handled the data: Quantification of nucleated cells was approximated via reference gene primer amplification. Only in-frame clones appear in the TCRdb table, and some are missing; sequencing was by immunoSEQ multiplex PCR. For V, J and clone size, that table is used; D and trimming come from the DNA. Counted here are under 200,000 clones, approximately 86% occurring once; the ten biggest clones make up roughly 5.2%. In terms of age and location, participants ranged from roughly 18 to 100 years and lived in 24 US areas.

This chain joins TRBV27 and TRBJ1-2; TRBD1 might be the D (5 bases). The sequenced sample was PBMCs or T cells enriched from blood (not recorded which). The clonotype comes from an older woman with acute COVID-19. CDR3 DNA sequence: TGTGCCAGCAGGGTTTGGGGGGAGGGAGGCTACACCTTC. It translates to CASRVWGEGGYTF.